What follows describes a single T cell receptor beta chain. The target antigen is unknown. Checkpoint therapy with ipilimumab 1 mg/kg began 14 to 28 days after transplant. This CDR3 spans 15 amino acids. In germline, CDR1 is SGHTA, CDR2 FQGNSA. V was clipped by 1 base and J by 0 bases, with 7 bases between them. This sample was taken from a study of ipilimumab plus nivolumab after autologous stem cell transplantation. Study-wide background: The myeloma cohort included high-risk transplant-naive patients and patients relapsing within 3 years of a first autologous transplant. Study-level results: Authors suggest TCR repertoire, Treg phenotype and gut microbiota support further study.

The method was immunoSEQ multiplex PCR; TCRdb's version includes in-frame clones alone and lacks a portion of them. The table records about 40,000 clones, around 93% of them present only once. The V gene is TRBV7-2, the J gene TRBJ1-3; D call uncertain. Here the sequenced sample was PBMCs, taken in a trial of ipilimumab plus nivolumab as post-transplant consolidation. The origin of this receptor is a male donor with multiple myeloma. The CDR3 DNA follows: TGTGCCAGCAGCTTAGACAGAAGCTCTGGAAACACCATATATTTT. This encodes CASSLDRSSGNTIYF.